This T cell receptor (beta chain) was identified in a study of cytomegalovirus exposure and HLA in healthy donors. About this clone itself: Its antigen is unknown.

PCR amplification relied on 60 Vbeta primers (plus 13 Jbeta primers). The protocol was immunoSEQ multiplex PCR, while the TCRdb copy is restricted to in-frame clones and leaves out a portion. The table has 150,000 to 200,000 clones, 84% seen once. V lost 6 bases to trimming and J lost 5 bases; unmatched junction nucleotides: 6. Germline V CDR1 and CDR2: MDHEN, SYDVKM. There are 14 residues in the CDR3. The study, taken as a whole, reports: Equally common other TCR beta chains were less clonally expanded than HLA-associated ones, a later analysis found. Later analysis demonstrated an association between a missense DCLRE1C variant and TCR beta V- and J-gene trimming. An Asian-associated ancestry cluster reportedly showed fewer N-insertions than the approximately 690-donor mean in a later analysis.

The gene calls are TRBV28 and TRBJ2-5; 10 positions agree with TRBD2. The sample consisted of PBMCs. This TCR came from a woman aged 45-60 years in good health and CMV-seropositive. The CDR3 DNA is TGTGCCAGCAGCAGCGGGGGGGCTGGGGAGACCCAGTACTTC. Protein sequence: CASSSGGAGETQYF.